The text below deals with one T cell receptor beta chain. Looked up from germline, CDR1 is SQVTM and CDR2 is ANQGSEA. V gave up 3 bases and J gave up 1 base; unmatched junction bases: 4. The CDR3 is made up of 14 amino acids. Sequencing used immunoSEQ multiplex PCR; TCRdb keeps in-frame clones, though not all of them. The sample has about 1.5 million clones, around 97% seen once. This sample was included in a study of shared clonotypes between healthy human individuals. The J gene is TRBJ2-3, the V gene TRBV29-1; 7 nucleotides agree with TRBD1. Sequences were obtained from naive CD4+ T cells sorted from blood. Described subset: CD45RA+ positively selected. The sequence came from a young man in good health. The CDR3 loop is CSVDRDRGTDTQYF. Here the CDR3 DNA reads TGCAGCGTTGATCGCGACAGGGGCACAGATACGCAGTATTTT.